A selection of T cell receptor gamma chains follows, all from one sample in a study of gamma-delta T cells after stem cell transplantation. TCRdb reapplied CATT to the RT-PCR reads. The table has more than 1,500 gamma-chain clones, 15% to 20% seen once. The sequenced sample was gamma-delta T cells. These receptors were taken from a human donor. It is not recorded whose cells these are; they may come from a transplant donor. Both conserved end residues are part of each CDR3. The order of the fields is CDR3 DNA, CDR3 protein, clone size, V gene, J gene. Size tells how often a clone was seen (once, few, many) or the class of an expanded clone, and some rows leave it out.

TGTGCCACCTGGGATTCGAATTTGTATAAGAAACTCTTT	CATWDSNLYKKLF	-	TRGV8	TRGJ1/TRGJ2
TGTGCCACCTGGGGCCCTAGGGGTAAGAAACTCTTT	CATWGPRGKKLF	medium-sized	TRGV4	TRGJ1/TRGJ2
TGTGCCACCTGGGACGCACTGAATTATTATAAGAAACTCTTT	CATWDALNYYKKLF	-	TRGV2	TRGJ1/TRGJ2
TGTGCCACCTGGGATGGGCCGAATTATAAGAAACTCTTT	CATWDGPNYKKLF	few	TRGV4	TRGJ1/TRGJ2
TGTGCCACCTGGGACCCACCGGGGAAACTCTTT	CATWDPPGKLF	few	TRGV4	TRGJ1/TRGJ2
TGTGCCACCGGCAAAGAGTTGGGCAAAAAAATCAAGGTATTT	CATGKELGKKIKVF	large	TRGV4	TRGJP
TGTGCCACCTGGAACAGGCCTGATTATAAGAAACTCTTT	CATWNRPDYKKLF	-	TRGV5	TRGJ1/TRGJ2
TGTGCCACCTGGGGCCGCTTTTATTATAAGAAACTCTTT	CATWGRFYYKKLF	few	TRGV4	TRGJ1/TRGJ2
TGTGCCACCTGGGACGGGGTCGGGAAACTCTTT	CATWDGVGKLF	-	TRGV2	TRGJ1/TRGJ2
TGTGCCACCTGGGACAGGCGGGCGAAACTCTTT	CATWDRRAKLF	-	TRGV5	TRGJ1/TRGJ2